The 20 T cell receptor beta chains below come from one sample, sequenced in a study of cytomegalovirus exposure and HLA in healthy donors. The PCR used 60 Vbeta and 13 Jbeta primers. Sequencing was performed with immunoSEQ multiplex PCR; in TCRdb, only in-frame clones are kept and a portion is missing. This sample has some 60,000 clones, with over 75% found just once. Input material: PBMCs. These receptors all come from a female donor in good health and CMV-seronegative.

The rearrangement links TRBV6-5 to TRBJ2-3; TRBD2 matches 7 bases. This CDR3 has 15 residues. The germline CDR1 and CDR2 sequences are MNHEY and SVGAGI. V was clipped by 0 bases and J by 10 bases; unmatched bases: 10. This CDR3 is CASSYSTPTSGAQYF. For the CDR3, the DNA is TGTGCCAGCAGTTACTCGACCCCGACAAGCGGGGCGCAGTATTTT.

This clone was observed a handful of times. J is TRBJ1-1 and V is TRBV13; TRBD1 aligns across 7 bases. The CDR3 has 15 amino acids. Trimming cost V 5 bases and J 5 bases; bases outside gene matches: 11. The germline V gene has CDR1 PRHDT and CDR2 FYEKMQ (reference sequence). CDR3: CASSNARQGVTEAFF. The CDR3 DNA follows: TGTGCCAGCAGCAACGCTAGGCAGGGGGTAACTGAAGCTTTCTTT.

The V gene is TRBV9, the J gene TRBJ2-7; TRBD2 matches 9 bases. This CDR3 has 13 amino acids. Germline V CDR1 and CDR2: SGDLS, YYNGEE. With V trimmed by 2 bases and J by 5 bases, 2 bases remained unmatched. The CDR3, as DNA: TGTGCCAGCAGCGTGGGACTAGCAGACGAGCAGTACTTC. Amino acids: CASSVGLADEQYF. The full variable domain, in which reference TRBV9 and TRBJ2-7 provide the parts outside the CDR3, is DSGVTQTPKHLITATGQRVTLRCSPRSGDLSVYWYQQSLDQGLQFLIQYYNGEERAKGNILERFSAQQFPDLHSELNLSSLELGDSALYFCASSVGLADEQYFGPGTRLTVT.

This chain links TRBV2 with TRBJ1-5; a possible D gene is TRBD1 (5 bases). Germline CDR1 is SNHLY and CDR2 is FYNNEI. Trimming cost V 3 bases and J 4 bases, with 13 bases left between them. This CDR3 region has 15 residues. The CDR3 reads CASSDSRVGNQPQHF. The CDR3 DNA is TGTGCCAGCAGTGACTCCAGGGTGGGGAATCAGCCCCAGCATTTT.

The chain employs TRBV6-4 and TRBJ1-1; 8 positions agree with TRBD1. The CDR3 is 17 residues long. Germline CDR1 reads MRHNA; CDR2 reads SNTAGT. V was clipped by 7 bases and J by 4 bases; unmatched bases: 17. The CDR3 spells CASTGQGRRTGSTEAFF. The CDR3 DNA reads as TGTGCCAGCACCGGACAGGGAAGAAGGACGGGAAGCACTGAAGCTTTCTTT.

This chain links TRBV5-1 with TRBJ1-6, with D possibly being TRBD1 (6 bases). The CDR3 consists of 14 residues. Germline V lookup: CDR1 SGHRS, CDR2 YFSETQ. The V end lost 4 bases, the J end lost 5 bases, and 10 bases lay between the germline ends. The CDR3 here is CASSLGQNNSPLHF. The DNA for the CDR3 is TGCGCCAGCAGCCTAGGACAGAATAATTCACCCCTCCACTTT.

The CDR3 sequence: CASSWGQGARYEQYF. Here the CDR3 DNA reads TGTGCCAGCAGTTGGGGACAGGGGGCGCGCTACGAGCAGTACTTC. This chain connects TRBV6-5 to TRBJ2-5; 12 bases fit TRBD1. With the DNA end fitting TRBJ2-7 better, the J assignment may be wrong. Germline CDR1 and CDR2: MNHEY and SVGAGI. This CDR3 has 15 residues.

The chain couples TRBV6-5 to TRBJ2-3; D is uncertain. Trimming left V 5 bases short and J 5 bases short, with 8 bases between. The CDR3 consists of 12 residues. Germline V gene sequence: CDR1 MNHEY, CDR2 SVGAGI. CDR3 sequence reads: CASSTNRDTQYF. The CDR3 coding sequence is TGTGCCAGCAGTACGAACAGAGATACGCAGTATTTT.

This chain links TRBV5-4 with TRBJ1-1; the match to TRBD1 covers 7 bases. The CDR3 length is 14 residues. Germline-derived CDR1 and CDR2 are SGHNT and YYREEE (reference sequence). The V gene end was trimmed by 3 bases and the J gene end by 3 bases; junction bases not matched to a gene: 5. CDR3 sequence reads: CASSYPGGDTEAFF. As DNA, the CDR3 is TGTGCCAGCAGCTACCCAGGGGGAGACACTGAAGCTTTCTTT.

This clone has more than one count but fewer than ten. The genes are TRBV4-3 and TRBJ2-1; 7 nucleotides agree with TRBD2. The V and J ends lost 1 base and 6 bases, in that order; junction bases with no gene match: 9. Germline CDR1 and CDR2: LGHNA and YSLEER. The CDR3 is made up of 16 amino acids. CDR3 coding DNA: TGCGCCAGCAGCCAAGCCCTGTGGGAGGGCGGCAATGAGCAGTTCTTC. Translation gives CASSQALWEGGNEQFF.

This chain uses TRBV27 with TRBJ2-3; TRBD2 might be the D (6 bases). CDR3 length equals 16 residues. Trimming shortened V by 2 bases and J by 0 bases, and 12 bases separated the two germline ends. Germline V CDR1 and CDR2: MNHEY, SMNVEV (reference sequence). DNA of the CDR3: TGTGCCAGCAGTTTAGTATTCGGGACTAGCACAGATACGCAGTATTTT. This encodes CASSLVFGTSTDTQYF.

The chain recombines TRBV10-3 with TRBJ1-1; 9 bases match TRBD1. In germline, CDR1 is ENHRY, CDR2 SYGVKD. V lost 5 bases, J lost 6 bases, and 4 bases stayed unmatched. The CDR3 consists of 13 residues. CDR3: CAISTGGEAEAFF. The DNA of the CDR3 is TGTGCCATCAGTACAGGGGGCGAGGCTGAAGCTTTCTTT.

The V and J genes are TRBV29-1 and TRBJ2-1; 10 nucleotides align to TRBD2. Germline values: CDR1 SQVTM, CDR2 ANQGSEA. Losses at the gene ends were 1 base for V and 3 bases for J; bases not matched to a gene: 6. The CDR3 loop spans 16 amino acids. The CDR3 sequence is CSVEGTLAGDYNEQFF. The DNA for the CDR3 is TGCAGCGTTGAAGGAACCCTAGCGGGAGACTACAATGAGCAGTTCTTC.

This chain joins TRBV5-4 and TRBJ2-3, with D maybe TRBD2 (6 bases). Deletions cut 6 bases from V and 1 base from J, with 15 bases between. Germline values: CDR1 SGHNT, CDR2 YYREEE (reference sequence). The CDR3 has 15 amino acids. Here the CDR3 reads CASTKTSPGTDTQYF. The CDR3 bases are TGTGCCAGCACCAAGACTAGTCCTGGCACAGATACGCAGTATTTT. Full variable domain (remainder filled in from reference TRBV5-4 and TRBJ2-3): ETGVTQSPTHLIKTRGQQVTLRCSSQSGHNTVSWYQQALGQGPQFIFQYYREEENGRGNFPPRFSGLQFPNYSSELNVNALELDDSALYLCASTKTSPGTDTQYFGPGTRLTVL.

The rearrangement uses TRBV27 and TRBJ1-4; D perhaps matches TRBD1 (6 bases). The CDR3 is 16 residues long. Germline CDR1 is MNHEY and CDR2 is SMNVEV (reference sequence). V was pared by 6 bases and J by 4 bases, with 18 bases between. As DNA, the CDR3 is TGTGCCAGCAGATTCCGACGGGGGGCGGGTAATGAAAAACTGTTTTTT. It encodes CASRFRRGAGNEKLFF.

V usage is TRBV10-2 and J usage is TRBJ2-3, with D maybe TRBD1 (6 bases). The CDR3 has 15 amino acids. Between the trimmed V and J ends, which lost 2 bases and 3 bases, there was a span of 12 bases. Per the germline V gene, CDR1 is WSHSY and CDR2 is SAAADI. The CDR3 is CASSEHRTETDTQYF. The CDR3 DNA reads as TGCGCCAGCAGTGAGCACCGGACAGAGACAGATACGCAGTATTTT.

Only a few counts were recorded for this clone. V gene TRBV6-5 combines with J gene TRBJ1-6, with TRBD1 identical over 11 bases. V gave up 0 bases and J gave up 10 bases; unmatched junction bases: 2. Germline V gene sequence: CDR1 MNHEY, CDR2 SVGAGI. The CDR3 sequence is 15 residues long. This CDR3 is CASSYSGQGVSPLHF. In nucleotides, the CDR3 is TGTGCCAGCAGTTACTCGGGACAGGGGGTCTCACCCCTCCACTTT.

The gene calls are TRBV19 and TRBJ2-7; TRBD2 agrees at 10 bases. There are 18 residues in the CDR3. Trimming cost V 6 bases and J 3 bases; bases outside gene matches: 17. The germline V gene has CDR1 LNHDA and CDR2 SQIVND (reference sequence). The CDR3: CASSLGGQRTSGVYEQYF. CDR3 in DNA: TGTGCCAGTAGCCTAGGGGGGCAGCGGACTAGCGGAGTCTACGAGCAGTACTTC. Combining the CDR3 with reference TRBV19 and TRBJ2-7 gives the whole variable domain DGGITQSPKYLFRKEGQNVTLSCEQNLNHDAMYWYRQDPGQGLRLIYYSQIVNDFQKGDIAEGYSVSREKKESFPLTVTSAQKNPTAFYLCASSLGGQRTSGVYEQYFGPGTRLTVT.

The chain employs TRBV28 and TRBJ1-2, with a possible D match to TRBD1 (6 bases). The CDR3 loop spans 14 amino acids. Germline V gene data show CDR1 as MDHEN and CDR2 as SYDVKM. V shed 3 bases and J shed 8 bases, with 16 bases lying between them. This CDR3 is CASSLGRGFGGYTF. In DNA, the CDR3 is TGTGCCAGCAGTTTGGGCAGGGGTTTCGGGGGCTACACCTTC.

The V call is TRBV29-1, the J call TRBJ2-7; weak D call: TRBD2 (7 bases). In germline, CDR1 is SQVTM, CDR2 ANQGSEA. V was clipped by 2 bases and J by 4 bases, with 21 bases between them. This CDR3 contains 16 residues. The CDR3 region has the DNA TGCAGCGTTGAAACAGGGATCGCGGGAGATGGGTACGAGCAGTACTTC. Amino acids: CSVETGIAGDGYEQYF.